This is a list of T cell receptor beta chains from one sample in a study of T cells in Graves' hyperthyroidism and ophthalmopathy. Using its own MiXCR run on the multiplex PCR reads, TCRdb lists one record per CDR3 protein. The data contain about 410,000 distinct CDR3 sequences, about 14% of them singletons. Sequences were obtained from blood. The receptors were gathered from a man younger than 35 with Graves' ophthalmopathy. Each CDR3 is given with its conserved first and last residue. A D gene is named only where the DNA matches it firmly. Size is omitted from some rows. Given values are once, few, many or a class for expanded clones.

d_call,clone_size,v_call,j_call,cdr3_aa,cdr3_nt
NA,few,TRBV18,TRBJ1-1,CASSPWDQAFF,TGTGCCAGCTCACCATGGGACCAAGCTTTCTTT
NA,NA,TRBV9,TRBJ2-7,CASSVGDLSSYEQYF,TGTGCCAGCAGCGTAGGGGACTTGAGCTCCTACGAGCAGTACTTC
NA,many,TRBV2,TRBJ2-6,CASSGRPGANVLTF,TGTGCCAGCAGTGGGAGGCCTGGGGCCAACGTCCTGACTTTC
NA,NA,TRBV10-3,TRBJ1-6,CAISSLEGPGNSPLHF,TGTGCCATCAGTAGTTTGGAGGGTCCGGGGAATTCACCCCTCCACTTT
TRBD2,NA,TRBV5-5,TRBJ2-5,CASSLRLAGLETQYF,TGTGCCAGCAGCCTAAGACTAGCGGGACTAGAGACCCAGTACTTC
NA,NA,TRBV12-3/TRBV12-4,TRBJ2-3,CASSRGDTSADTQYF,TGTGCCAGCAGTCGGGGGGACACCTCCGCAGATACGCAGTATTTT
TRBD1,NA,TRBV20-1,TRBJ1-2,CSARDPDRENYGYTF,TGCAGTGCTAGAGATCCTGACAGGGAGAACTATGGCTACACCTTC
TRBD2,many,TRBV27,TRBJ2-1,CASSLGTSGKNEQFF,TGTGCCAGCAGTCTCGGGACTAGCGGGAAGAATGAGCAGTTCTTC
TRBD2,NA,TRBV2,TRBJ2-1,CASSPQLAGGNERFF,TGTGCCAGCAGCCCACAACTAGCGGGAGGGAATGAGCGGTTCTTC
NA,NA,TRBV27,TRBJ1-5,CASSLFAAGVEPQHF,TGTGCCAGCAGTTTATTCGCGGCAGGGGTTGAGCCCCAGCATTTT
NA,NA,TRBV18,TRBJ2-4,CASSPRDPAKNIQYF,TGTGCCAGCTCACCGCGGGACCCGGCCAAAAACATTCAGTACTTC
TRBD2,many,TRBV2,TRBJ2-7,CASSEGLAGGFYEQYF,TGTGCCAGCAGTGAAGGGCTAGCGGGGGGATTCTACGAGCAGTACTTC
TRBD2,many,TRBV7-9,TRBJ2-7,CASSSQGLAEPYEQYF,TGTGCCAGCAGCTCCCAGGGACTAGCGGAGCCCTACGAGCAGTACTTC
NA,many,TRBV19,TRBJ2-7,CASSIGPGYSYEQYF,TGTGCCAGTAGTATAGGGCCGGGCTATTCCTACGAGCAGTACTTC
NA,many,TRBV7-9,TRBJ1-1,CASSEQTARDTEAFF,TGTGCCAGCAGCGAACAGACAGCGAGGGACACTGAAGCTTTCTTT
NA,NA,TRBV30,TRBJ2-3,CAWSSLGGDTQYF,TGTGCCTGGAGTTCTTTAGGTGGAGATACGCAGTATTTT
NA,many,TRBV6-1,TRBJ2-7,CASSETVRGSYEQYF,TGTGCCAGCAGTGAGACGGTCCGAGGTTCCTACGAGCAGTACTTC
NA,few,TRBV6-1,TRBJ1-2,CASRQEARGYTF,TGTGCCAGCAGACAGGAAGCTCGTGGCTACACCTTC
NA,NA,TRBV29-1,TRBJ2-2,CSVPGARTGELFF,TGCAGCGTTCCCGGGGCGAGGACCGGGGAGCTGTTTTTT
NA,NA,TRBV19,TRBJ1-1,CASQAVTRGNTEAFF,TGTGCCAGCCAAGCGGTGACTAGAGGAAACACTGAAGCTTTCTTT
TRBD1,few,TRBV5-1,TRBJ2-1,CASNNEGQNNEQFF,TGCGCCAGCAACAACGAGGGACAGAACAATGAGCAGTTCTTC
TRBD1,many,TRBV7-9,TRBJ2-7,CASSDGQGAYEQYF,TGTGCCAGCAGCGATGGACAGGGAGCCTACGAGCAGTACTTC
NA,few,TRBV9,TRBJ2-5,CASSARREPGETQYF,TGTGCCAGCAGCGCAAGAAGGGAACCGGGCGAGACCCAGTACTTC
NA,many,TRBV10-3,TRBJ2-3,CALKDGESTDTQYF,TGTGCCCTAAAAGACGGTGAAAGCACAGATACGCAGTATTTT
TRBD1,NA,TRBV5-4,TRBJ1-2,CASSFIGQDYGYTF,TGTGCCAGCAGCTTTATAGGACAGGACTATGGCTACACCTTC
TRBD2,many,TRBV20-1,TRBJ2-7,CSARSLAGSYEQYF,TGCAGTGCTAGATCACTAGCGGGCTCCTACGAGCAGTACTTC
NA,many,TRBV12-3/TRBV12-4,TRBJ1-5,CASSRTTYQPQHF,TGTGCCAGCAGCAGGACAACCTATCAGCCCCAGCATTTT
NA,few,TRBV6-1,TRBJ2-3,CASTYPPDTQYF,TGTGCCAGCACCTACCCCCCGGATACGCAGTATTTT
NA,few,TRBV24-1,TRBJ1-6,CATQAAVNNSPLHF,TGTGCCACCCAAGCAGCGGTTAATAATTCACCCCTCCACTTT
TRBD2,many,TRBV7-2,TRBJ2-3,CASSSGLAGFLADTQYF,TGTGCCAGCAGCTCCGGACTAGCGGGGTTTTTGGCAGATACGCAGTATTTT
TRBD2,NA,TRBV20-1,TRBJ2-3,CSASGGGTSIPDTQYF,TGCAGTGCTAGCGGGGGGGGGACTAGCATCCCAGATACGCAGTATTTT
NA,NA,TRBV30,TRBJ2-7,CAWSVHAQPQYYEQYF,TGTGCCTGGAGTGTACACGCTCAGCCACAGTATTACGAGCAGTACTTC
TRBD1,few,TRBV19,TRBJ2-3,CASRKEQGGTDTQYF,TGTGCCAGTAGAAAGGAACAGGGGGGCACAGATACGCAGTATTTT
TRBD1,few,TRBV4-1,TRBJ2-1,CASSQVATGVYNEQFF,TGCGCCAGCAGCCAAGTTGCGACAGGGGTCTACAATGAGCAGTTCTTC
TRBD1,many,TRBV20-1,TRBJ1-2,CSARTDRGSGYTF,TGCAGTGCTAGAACTGACAGGGGATCTGGCTACACCTTC
TRBD1,many,TRBV6-1,TRBJ2-7,CASSSSGQAPYEQYF,TGTGCCAGCAGTTCCTCTGGACAGGCCCCATACGAGCAGTACTTC
TRBD2,many,TRBV10-3,TRBJ2-3,CAISLGGGSDTQYF,TGTGCCATCAGTCTCGGCGGGGGATCAGATACGCAGTATTTT
TRBD2,many,TRBV10-3,TRBJ2-5,CAIRLAVQETQYF,TGTGCCATCAGACTAGCGGTTCAAGAGACCCAGTACTTC
NA,NA,TRBV28,TRBJ2-3,CASSYGLGGDTQYF,TGTGCCAGCAGCTATGGACTAGGGGGGGATACGCAGTATTTT
NA,NA,TRBV15,TRBJ2-7,CATSRDQQGGGQYF,TGTGCCACCAGCAGAGATCAACAGGGAGGGGGGCAGTACTTC
NA,few,TRBV19,TRBJ1-5,CASSPWVGNQPQHF,TGTGCCAGTAGTCCTTGGGTGGGCAATCAGCCCCAGCATTTT
NA,many,TRBV11-2,TRBJ1-2,CASSWGVLGYTF,TGTGCCAGCAGCTGGGGGGTTTTAGGCTACACCTTC
NA,many,TRBV5-1,TRBJ2-1,CASSPLGGSYNEQFF,TGCGCCAGCAGCCCATTAGGGGGCTCCTACAATGAGCAGTTCTTC
NA,many,TRBV11-2,TRBJ1-3,CASSSRVSGNTIYF,TGTGCCAGCAGCTCCAGGGTGTCTGGAAACACCATATATTTT
NA,NA,TRBV7-9,TRBJ2-7,CASSLVGPRGYQEQYF,TGTGCCAGCAGCTTAGTAGGCCCCCGGGGGTATCAAGAGCAGTACTTC
TRBD2,NA,TRBV20-1,TRBJ2-1,CSARDRLAGVGSYNEQFF,TGCAGTGCTAGAGACAGACTAGCGGGAGTAGGCAGCTACAATGAGCAGTTCTTC
NA,many,TRBV11-2,TRBJ1-1,CASSLEAGPTEAFF,TGTGCCAGCAGCTTAGAGGCAGGGCCCACTGAAGCTTTCTTT
TRBD2,many,TRBV13,TRBJ2-5,CASSLGREGQETQYF,TGTGCCAGCAGCTTAGGGCGGGAGGGCCAAGAGACCCAGTACTTC
NA,many,TRBV11-2,TRBJ1-3,CASSLQGSGNTIYF,TGTGCCAGCAGCCTACAGGGCTCTGGAAACACCATATATTTT
NA,NA,TRBV10-3,TRBJ1-1,CAISNGLNTEAFF,TGTGCCATCAGTAACGGCCTGAACACTGAAGCTTTCTTT
NA,many,TRBV28,TRBJ1-1,CASSLTRRGVKAFF,TGTGCCAGCAGTTTGACCAGGCGGGGGGTGAAAGCTTTCTTT
NA,many,TRBV20-1,TRBJ1-1,CSAAWSEAFF,TGCAGTGCCGCTTGGAGTGAAGCTTTCTTT
NA,NA,TRBV27,TRBJ2-4,CASSYRTALAKNIQYF,TGTGCCAGCAGTTACCGAACAGCGCTAGCCAAAAACATTCAGTACTTC